A single T cell receptor (beta chain) is shown here with its context. This record belongs to a study of blood T cell repertoires in COVID-19. Study-wide context: Spain, Italy and the United States supplied samples that represented acute and convalescent COVID-19. Sources were T cells, B-cell-depleted T cells, or PBMCs; the material itself was cDNA or gDNA.

Authors' methods: Researchers report that nucleated cell counts were estimated from reference gene primer amplification. TCRdb keeps only in-frame clones here, not all; method: immunoSEQ multiplex PCR. From that table come the V and J calls and clone size; the DNA was used to work out D and trimming. The profile covers fewer than 110,000 clones, with about 89% appearing a single time and 11% taken by the ten largest. J gave up 5 bases and V 5 bases, and 13 bases lay outside the gene matches. The CDR3 length is 16 residues. Germline CDR1 reads SGHRS; CDR2 reads YFSETQ. Sequencing was done on a sample of peripheral blood. The J gene is TRBJ2-1, the V gene TRBV5-1; 7 bases line up with TRBD2. The receptor's source is a woman aged 30 to 39 with acute or convalescent COVID-19. This CDR3 reads CASSPQPGGTHNEQFF. The DNA for the CDR3 is TGCGCCAGCAGTCCCCAACCCGGGGGGACCCACAATGAGCAGTTCTTC.